The sequence of this TCR beta chain was determined in a study of T-cell memory formation after mild COVID-19. Regarding the study as a whole: Contracting CD8+ clones were enriched in EMRA, CD4+ mainly in CM and EM.

This clonotype was seen a few times. What it recognizes is unknown. Each CDR3 protein is one row after TCRdb ran MiXCR on the 5' RACE reads. The sample has roughly 550,000 distinct CDR3 sequences, just over 20% seen once. Trimming pared 6 bases from V and 5 bases from J, leaving 14 bases between. There are 13 residues in the CDR3. CDR1 KGHSH and CDR2 LQKENI come from the germline V gene. This rearrangement joins TRBV18 to TRBJ2-7; no clear D. The TCR sequence derives from an adult woman who had mild COVID-19 (a few samples of this study predate the infection). Cell type and time point are not known. Sequencing input: PBMCs or a T cell subset sorted from them (not recorded which). The CDR3 bases are TGTGCCAGCTCTCTTGCGCAGGTTGACGAGCAGTACTTC. Its translation is CASSLAQVDEQYF.